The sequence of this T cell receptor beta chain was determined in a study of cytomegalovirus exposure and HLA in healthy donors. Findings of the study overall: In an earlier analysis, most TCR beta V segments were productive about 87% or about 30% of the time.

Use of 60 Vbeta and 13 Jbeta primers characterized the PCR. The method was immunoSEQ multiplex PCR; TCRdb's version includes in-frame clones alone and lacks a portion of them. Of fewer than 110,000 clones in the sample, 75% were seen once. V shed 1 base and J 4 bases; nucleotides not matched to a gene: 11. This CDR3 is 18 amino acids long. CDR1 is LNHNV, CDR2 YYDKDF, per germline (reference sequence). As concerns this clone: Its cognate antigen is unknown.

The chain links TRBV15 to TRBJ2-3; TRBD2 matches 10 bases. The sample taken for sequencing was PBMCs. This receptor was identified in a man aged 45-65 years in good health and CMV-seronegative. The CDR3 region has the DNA TGTGCCACCAGCAGAGTTGGGGTGATAGCGGGGGGAGCAGATACGCAGTATTTT. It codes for CATSRVGVIAGGADTQYF.